This entry describes one TCR beta chain. Its antigen is still unknown. A second PCR of roughly 7 to 11 cycles used a sample-barcoded 5' primer and a J-beta primer mix. One entry per CDR3 protein, called by TCRdb with MiXCR from the 5' RACE reads. This table has about 900,000 distinct CDR3 sequences, around two thirds appearing once. The germline gives CDR1 SEHNR, CDR2 FQNEAQ (reference sequence). This CDR3 has 16 amino acids. Trimming took 5 bases from V and 2 from J; bases not matched to a gene: 9. Each donor gave roughly 9.2 milliliters of peripheral blood. Every sample had a minimum of 6 million PBMCs isolated. These data are taken from a study of blood T cells in healthy people across ages. Study-wide results and limits: PBMCs were not sorted, which prevented a conclusive comparison of naive versus antigen-experienced cells.

The specimen was blood. The receptor was isolated from a man aged 30-40 years in good health. J is TRBJ2-1 and V is TRBV7-9; 7 bases are a match to TRBD1. The CDR3 DNA follows: TGTGCCAGCAGCCTACCTAGGACAGGCGCCTACAATGAGCAGTTCTTC. This sequence encodes CASSLPRTGAYNEQFF.